The next 12 T cell receptor beta chains were all read from a single sample in a study of T cells in Graves' hyperthyroidism and ophthalmopathy. RNA transcripts served as the template for amplifying TCR beta CDR3 regions. TCR CDR3 regions were first amplified by RT-PCR with HTBI primers. TCRdb re-analysed the multiplex PCR reads in MiXCR, keeping a single row per CDR3 protein. The profile covers around 700,000 distinct CDR3 sequences, with over 15% appearing a single time and 16% taken by the ten largest. The sequenced sample was blood. Every receptor here comes from a woman between 45 and 65 years old with Graves' hyperthyroidism that later progressed to Graves' ophthalmopathy.

The chain is built from TRBV7-9 and TRBJ1-2; 10 nucleotides line up with TRBD1. The CDR3 is 14 residues long. Looked up from germline, CDR1 is SEHNR and CDR2 is FQNEAQ (reference sequence). The trim removed 5 bases at V and 8 bases at J, leaving 8 bases unmatched. For the CDR3, the DNA is TGTGCCAGCAGCCCACAGACAGGGGGCCAGGGCTACACCTTC. It is translated as CASSPQTGGQGYTF.

This clonotype came up a few times. V usage is TRBV20-1 and J usage is TRBJ1-2; 8 nucleotides agree with TRBD1. Germline trimming cut 2 bases from V and 4 bases from J; bases unmatched to any gene: 6. This CDR3 region has 14 residues. Germline lookup yields CDR1 DFQATT and CDR2 SNEGSKA (reference sequence). The CDR3 nucleotides are TGCAGTGCTAGACTCACAGGGGGTCTCTATGGCTACACCTTC. Translating gives CSARLTGGLYGYTF.

This clonotype was found many times. The CDR3 region is CASSYDFQGSFHTEAFF. The CDR3 bases are TGTGCCAGCAGTTACGACTTCCAGGGGTCGTTTCACACTGAAGCTTTCTTT. The genes are TRBV6-5 and TRBJ1-1, with D perhaps TRBD1 (6 bases). V was shortened by 2 bases and J by 3 bases, with 19 bases between the two germline ends. Germline assignment: CDR1 MNHEY and CDR2 SVGAGI. The CDR3 extends over 17 amino acids.

The chain couples TRBV18 to TRBJ1-1, with D perhaps matching TRBD1 (6 bases). The CDR3 is 13 residues long. The germline CDR1 and CDR2 sequences are KGHSH and LQKENI. Trimming removed 2 bases at V and 8 bases at J, with 12 bases between. CDR3 in DNA: TGTGCCAGCTCACCATCCGGGGGCGCGGAAGCTTTCTTT. It yields the protein CASSPSGGAEAFF.

This clonotype was counted many times. This sequence joins TRBV30 and TRBJ2-1, with 8 bases that match TRBD2. Germline V CDR1 and CDR2: GTSNPN, SVGIG (reference sequence). V shed 7 bases and J 3 bases; nucleotides not matched to a gene: 8. The CDR3 is 14 amino acids. The CDR3 nucleotides are TGTGCCTTGTTTAGCGGGGCCCTCTACAATGAGCAGTTCTTC. Protein sequence: CALFSGALYNEQFF.

A few counts support this clonotype. The chain couples TRBV27 to TRBJ2-2; a weak D match, TRBD2 (6 bases). The CDR3 is 15 amino acids. Trimming took 4 bases from V and 4 from J, leaving 13 bases between them. Germline-derived CDR1 and CDR2 are MNHEY and SMNVEV (reference sequence). The CDR3 sequence is CASSSRGLPTGELFF. Written as DNA, the CDR3 is TGTGCCAGCAGTTCCCGGGGGTTACCCACCGGGGAGCTGTTTTTT.

This clonotype was seen more than once but under ten times. The chain links TRBV4-1 to TRBJ1-1; D is undetermined. CDR1 MGHRA and CDR2 YSYEKL come from the germline V gene. The V gene lost 2 bases and the J gene lost 3 bases, with 10 bases spanning the gap. The CDR3 runs to 14 residues. The chain's CDR3 is CASSQSTTDTEAFF. The CDR3 region has the DNA TGCGCCAGCAGCCAATCCACAACCGACACTGAAGCTTTCTTT.

This clonotype was seen a handful of times. The chain couples TRBV20-1 to TRBJ1-5; TRBD1 aligns across 12 bases. With V trimmed by 1 base and J by 6 bases, 4 bases remained unmatched. The CDR3 runs 15 residues. Looked up from germline, CDR1 is DFQATT and CDR2 is SNEGSKA (reference sequence). CDR3 sequence (DNA): TGCAGTGCTAGAGCCGGGACAGGGGGCACTCAGCCCCAGCATTTT. Translating it yields CSARAGTGGTQPQHF.

This clonotype has more than one count but fewer than ten. The J gene is TRBJ1-6, the V gene TRBV6-4, with D tentatively TRBD1 (6 bases). V lost 0 bases, J lost 9 bases, and 12 bases lay in between. Germline V CDR1 and CDR2: MRHNA, SNTAGT. This CDR3 has 15 amino acids. For the CDR3, the DNA is TGTGCCAGCAGTGACTCGAGTGGGGGCGGTTCACCCCTCCACTTT. This translates into CASSDSSGGGSPLHF.

The sample holds a few counts of this clonotype. The V gene is TRBV6-5, the J gene TRBJ1-5; no reliable D call. The germline CDR1 and CDR2 sequences are MNHEY and SVGAGI. The CDR3 runs to 14 residues. V lost 2 bases and J 6 bases, leaving 11 bases between the germline ends. The CDR3 sequence: CASSYQGPGQPQHF. The DNA of the CDR3 is TGTGCCAGCAGTTACCAAGGGCCCGGTCAGCCCCAGCATTTT.

The sample holds many counts of this clonotype. V is TRBV15 and J is TRBJ2-5; D uncertain. V lost 0 bases and J lost 7, with 12 bases in between. Germline CDR1 is LNHNV and CDR2 is YYDKDF (reference sequence). The CDR3 totals 14 residues. The CDR3 nucleotides are TGTGCCACCAGCAGAGATCCGGGCATAGGGACCCAGTACTTC. This codes for CATSRDPGIGTQYF. Drawing the rest from reference TRBV15 and TRBJ2-5, the complete variable domain is DAMVIQNPRYQVTQFGKPVTLSCSQTLNHNVMYWYQQKSSQAPKLLFHYYDKDFNNEADTPDNFQSRRPNTSFCFLDIRSPGLGDTAMYLCATSRDPGIGTQYFGPGTRLLVL.

This clonotype was seen once. The chain combines TRBV5-1 with TRBJ2-7; D might be TRBD1 or TRBD2, each matching 6 bases. This CDR3 has 14 amino acids. Germline CDR1 and CDR2: SGHRS and YFSETQ. Trimming removed 4 bases from V and 7 bases from J, with 18 bases in between. DNA for the CDR3: TGCGCCAGCAGCAGATTAGGGGGGACGGAAGAGCAGTACTTC. Protein sequence: CASSRLGGTEEQYF.